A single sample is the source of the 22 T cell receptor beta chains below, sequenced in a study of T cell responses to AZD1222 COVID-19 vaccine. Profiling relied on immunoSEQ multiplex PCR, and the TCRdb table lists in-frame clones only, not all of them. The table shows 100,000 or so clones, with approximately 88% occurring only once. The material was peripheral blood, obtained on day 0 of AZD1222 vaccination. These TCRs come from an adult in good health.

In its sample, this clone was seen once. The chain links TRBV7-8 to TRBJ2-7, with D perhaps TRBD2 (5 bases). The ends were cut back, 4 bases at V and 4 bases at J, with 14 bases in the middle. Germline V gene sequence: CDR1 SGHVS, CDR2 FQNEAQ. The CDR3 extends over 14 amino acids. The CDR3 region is CASSSGLSPYEQYF. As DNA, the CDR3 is TGTGCCAGCAGCTCTGGACTGAGCCCGTACGAGCAGTACTTC.

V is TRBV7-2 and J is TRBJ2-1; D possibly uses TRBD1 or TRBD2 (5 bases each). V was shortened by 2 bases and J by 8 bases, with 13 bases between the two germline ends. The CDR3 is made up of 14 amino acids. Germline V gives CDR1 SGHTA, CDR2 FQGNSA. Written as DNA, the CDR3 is TGTGCCAGCAGCTTATTGGGACCAAGCGATGAGCAGTTCTTC. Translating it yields CASSLLGPSDEQFF.

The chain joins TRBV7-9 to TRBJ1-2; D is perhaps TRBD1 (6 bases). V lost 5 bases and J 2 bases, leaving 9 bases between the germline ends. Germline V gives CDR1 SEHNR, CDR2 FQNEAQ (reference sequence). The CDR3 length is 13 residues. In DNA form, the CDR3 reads TGTGCCAGCAGCCCTACAGGGAACTATGGCTACACCTTC. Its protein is CASSPTGNYGYTF.

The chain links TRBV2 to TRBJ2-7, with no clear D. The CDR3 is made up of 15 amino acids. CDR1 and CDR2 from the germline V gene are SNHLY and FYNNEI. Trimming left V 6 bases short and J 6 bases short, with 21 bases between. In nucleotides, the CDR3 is TGTGCCAGCAGGGACCGGGCCCCGCCACCGTCCGAGCAGTACGTC. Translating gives CASRDRAPPPSEQYV.

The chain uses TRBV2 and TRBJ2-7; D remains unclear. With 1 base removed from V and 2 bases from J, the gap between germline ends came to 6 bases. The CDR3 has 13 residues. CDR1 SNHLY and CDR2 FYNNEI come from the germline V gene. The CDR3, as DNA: TGTGCCAGCAGTGAAGAAGAAACCTACGAGCAGTACGTC. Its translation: CASSEEETYEQYV.

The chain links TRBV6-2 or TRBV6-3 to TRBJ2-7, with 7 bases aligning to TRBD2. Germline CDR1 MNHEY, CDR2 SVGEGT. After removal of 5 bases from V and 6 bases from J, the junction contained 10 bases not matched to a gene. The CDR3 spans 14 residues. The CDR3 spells CASSGGGGSSEQYF. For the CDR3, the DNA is TGTGCCAGCAGTGGCGGGGGAGGCTCTAGCGAGCAGTACTTC.

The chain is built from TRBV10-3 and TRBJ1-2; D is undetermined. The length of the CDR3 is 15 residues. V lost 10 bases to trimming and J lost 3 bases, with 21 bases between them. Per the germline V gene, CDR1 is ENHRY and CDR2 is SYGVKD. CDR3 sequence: CATRTSGESYYGYTF. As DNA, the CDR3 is TGTGCCACCCGGACCTCCGGAGAGAGTTACTATGGCTACACCTTC.

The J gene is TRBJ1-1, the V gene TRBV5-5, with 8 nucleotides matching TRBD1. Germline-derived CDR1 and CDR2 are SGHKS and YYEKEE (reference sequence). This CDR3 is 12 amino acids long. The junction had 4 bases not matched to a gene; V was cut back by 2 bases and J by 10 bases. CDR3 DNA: TGTGCCAGCAGCTTTCAGGGGGCCGCAGCTTTCTTT. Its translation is CASSFQGAAAFF.

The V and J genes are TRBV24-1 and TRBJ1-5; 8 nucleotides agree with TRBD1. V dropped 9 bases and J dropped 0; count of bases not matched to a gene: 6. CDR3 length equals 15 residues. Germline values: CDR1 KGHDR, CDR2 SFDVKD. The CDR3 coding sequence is TGTGCCACCCCAAGGACAGGGTATAGCAATCAGCCCCAGCATTTT. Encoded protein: CATPRTGYSNQPQHF.

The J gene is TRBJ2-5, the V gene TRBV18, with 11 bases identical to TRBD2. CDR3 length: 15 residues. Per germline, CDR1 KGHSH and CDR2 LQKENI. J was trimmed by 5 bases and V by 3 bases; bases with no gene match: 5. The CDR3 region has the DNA TGTGCCAGCTCACCCGCGACTAGCGGGATGGAGACCCAGTACTTC. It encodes CASSPATSGMETQYF. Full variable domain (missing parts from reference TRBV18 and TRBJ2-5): NAGVMQNPRHLVRRRGQEARLRCSPMKGHSHVYWYRQLPEEGLKFMVYLQKENIIDESGMPKERFSAEFPKEGPSILRIQQVVRGDSAAYFCASSPATSGMETQYFGPGTRLLVL.

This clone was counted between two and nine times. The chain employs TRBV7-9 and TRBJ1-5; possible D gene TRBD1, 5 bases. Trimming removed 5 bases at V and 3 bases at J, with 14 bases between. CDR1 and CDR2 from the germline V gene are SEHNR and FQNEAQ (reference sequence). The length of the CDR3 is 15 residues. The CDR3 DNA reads TGTGCCAGCAGCGCCTGGGGGGTGGACAATCAGCCCCAGCATTTT. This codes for CASSAWGVDNQPQHF.

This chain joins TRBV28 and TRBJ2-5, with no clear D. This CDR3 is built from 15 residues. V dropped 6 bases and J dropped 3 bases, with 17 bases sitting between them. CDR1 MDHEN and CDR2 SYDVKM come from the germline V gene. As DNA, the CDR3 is TGTGCCAGCAGCTCGAGAGGAATGGGGAAAGAGACCCAGTACTTC. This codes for CASSSRGMGKETQYF.

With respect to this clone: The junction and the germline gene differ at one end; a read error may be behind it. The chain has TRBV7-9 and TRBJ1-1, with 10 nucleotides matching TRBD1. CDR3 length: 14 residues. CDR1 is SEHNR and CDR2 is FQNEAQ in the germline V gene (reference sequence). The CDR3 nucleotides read TGTGCCGGCAGGTGGACAGGGGGGAACACTGAAGCTTTCTTT. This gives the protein CAGRWTGGNTEAFF.

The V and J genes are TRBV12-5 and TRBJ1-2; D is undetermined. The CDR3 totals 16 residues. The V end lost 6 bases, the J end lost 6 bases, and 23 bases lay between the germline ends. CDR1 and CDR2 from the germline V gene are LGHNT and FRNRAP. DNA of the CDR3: TGTGCTAGTGGCATGATATACGTGGCAGATGGGGATGGCTACACCTTC. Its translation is CASGMIYVADGDGYTF.

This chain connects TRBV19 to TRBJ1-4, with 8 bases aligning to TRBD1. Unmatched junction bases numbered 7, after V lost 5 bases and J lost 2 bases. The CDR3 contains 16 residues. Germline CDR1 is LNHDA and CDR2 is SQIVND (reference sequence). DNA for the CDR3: TGTGCCAGTAGTCCGGGACAGGCGATGACTAATGAAAAACTGTTTTTT. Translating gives CASSPGQAMTNEKLFF.

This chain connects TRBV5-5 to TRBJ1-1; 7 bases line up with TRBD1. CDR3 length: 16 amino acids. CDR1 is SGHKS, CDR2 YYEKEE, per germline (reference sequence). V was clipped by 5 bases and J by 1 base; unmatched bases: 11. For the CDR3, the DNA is TGTGCCAGCAGTTTAGGACAGGAAGGGGGGAACACTGAAGCTTTCTTT. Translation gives CASSLGQEGGNTEAFF.

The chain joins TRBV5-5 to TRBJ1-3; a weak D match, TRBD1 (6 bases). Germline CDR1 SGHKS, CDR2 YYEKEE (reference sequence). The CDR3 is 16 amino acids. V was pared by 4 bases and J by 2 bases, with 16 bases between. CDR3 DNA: TGTGCCAGCAGCCTCAATCAGGGGCGGGCTGGAAACACCATATATTTT. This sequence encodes CASSLNQGRAGNTIYF.

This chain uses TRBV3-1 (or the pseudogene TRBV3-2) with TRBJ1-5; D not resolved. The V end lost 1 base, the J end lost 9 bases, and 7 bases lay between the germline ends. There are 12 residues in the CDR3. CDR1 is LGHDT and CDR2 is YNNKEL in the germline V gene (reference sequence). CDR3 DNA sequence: TGTGCCAGCAGCCAAGGCCCCACGCCCCAGCATTTT. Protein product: CASSQGPTPQHF.

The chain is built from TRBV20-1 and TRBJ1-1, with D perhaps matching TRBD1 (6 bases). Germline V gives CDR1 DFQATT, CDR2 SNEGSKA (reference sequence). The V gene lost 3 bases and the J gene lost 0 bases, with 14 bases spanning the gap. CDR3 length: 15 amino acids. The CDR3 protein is CSASEGGFVNTEAFF. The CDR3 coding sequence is TGCAGTGCTAGTGAGGGGGGCTTTGTGAACACTGAAGCTTTCTTT.

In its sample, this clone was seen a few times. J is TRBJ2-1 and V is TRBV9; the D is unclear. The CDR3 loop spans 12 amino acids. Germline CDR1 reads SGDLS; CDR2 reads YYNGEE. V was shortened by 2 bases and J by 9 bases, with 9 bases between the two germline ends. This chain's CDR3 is CASSVHIGEQFF. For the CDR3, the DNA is TGTGCCAGCAGCGTCCATATCGGTGAGCAGTTCTTC. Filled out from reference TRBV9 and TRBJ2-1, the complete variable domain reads DSGVTQTPKHLITATGQRVTLRCSPRSGDLSVYWYQQSLDQGLQFLIQYYNGEERAKGNILERFSAQQFPDLHSELNLSSLELGDSALYFCASSVHIGEQFFGPGTRLTVL.

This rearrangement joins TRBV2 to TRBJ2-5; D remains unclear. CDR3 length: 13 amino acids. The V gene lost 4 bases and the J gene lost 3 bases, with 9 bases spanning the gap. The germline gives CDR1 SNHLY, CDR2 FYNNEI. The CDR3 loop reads CASSANRKETQYF. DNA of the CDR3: TGTGCCAGCAGTGCCAACAGAAAAGAGACCCAGTACTTC.

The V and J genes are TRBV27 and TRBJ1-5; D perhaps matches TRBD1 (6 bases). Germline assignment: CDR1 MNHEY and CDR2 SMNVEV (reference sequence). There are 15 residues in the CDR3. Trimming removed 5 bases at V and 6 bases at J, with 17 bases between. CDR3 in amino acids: CASSNRGGAGQPQHF. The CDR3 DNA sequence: TGTGCCAGCAGTAATCGAGGGGGGGCCGGTCAGCCCCAGCATTTT.